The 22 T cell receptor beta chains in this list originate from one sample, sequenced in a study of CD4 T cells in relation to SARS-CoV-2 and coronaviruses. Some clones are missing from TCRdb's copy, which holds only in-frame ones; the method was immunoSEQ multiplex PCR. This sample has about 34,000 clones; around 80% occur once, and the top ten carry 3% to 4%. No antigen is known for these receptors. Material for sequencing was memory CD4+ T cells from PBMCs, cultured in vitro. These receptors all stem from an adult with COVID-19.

CDR3 DNA sequence: TGTGCCAGCAGCCAAAATAGACAGGAGACCCAGTACTTC. This sequence encodes CASSQNRQETQYF. V and J are TRBV4-2 and TRBJ2-5, with D maybe TRBD1 (5 bases). Trimming took 2 bases from V and 5 from J, leaving 9 bases between them. The CDR3 loop spans 13 amino acids. The germline CDR1 and CDR2 sequences are LGHNA and YNFKEQ.

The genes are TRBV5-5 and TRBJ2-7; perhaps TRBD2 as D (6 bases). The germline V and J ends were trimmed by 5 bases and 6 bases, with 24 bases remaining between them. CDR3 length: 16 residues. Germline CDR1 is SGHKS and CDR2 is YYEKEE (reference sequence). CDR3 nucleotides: TGTGCCAGCAGACGGGGGTCCGGGACGGGTCCTTTCGAGCAGTACTTC. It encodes CASRRGSGTGPFEQYF.

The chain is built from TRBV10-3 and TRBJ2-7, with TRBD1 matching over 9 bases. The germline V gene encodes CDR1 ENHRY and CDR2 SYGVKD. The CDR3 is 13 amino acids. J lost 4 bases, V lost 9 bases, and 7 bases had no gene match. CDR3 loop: CAIKGQGRYEQYF. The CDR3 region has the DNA TGTGCCATTAAAGGACAGGGGAGGTACGAGCAGTACTTC.

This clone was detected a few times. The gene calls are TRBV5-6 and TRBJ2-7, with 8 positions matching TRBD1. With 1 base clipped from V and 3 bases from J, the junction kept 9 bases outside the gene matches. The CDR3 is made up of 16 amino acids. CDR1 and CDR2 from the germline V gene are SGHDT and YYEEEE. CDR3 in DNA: TGTGCCAGCAGCTTGTTTGGGGACAGGTCCTACTACGAGCAGTACTTC. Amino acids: CASSLFGDRSYYEQYF.

This chain's CDR3 is CASSDGTATYEQYF. DNA for the CDR3: TGTGCCAGCAGTGACGGGACAGCAACCTACGAGCAGTACTTC. V gene TRBV5-8 combines with J gene TRBJ2-7; 7 positions match TRBD1. Germline CDR1 SGHTS, CDR2 YDEGEE. The CDR3 consists of 14 residues. Trimming at V came to 5 bases and at J to 2 bases, leaving 7 bases not matched to a gene. The full variable domain, with the rest looked up from reference TRBV5-8 and TRBJ2-7, is EAGVTQSPTHLIKTRGQQATLRCSPISGHTSVYWYQQALGLGLQFLLWYDEGEERNRGNFPPRFSGRQFPNYSSELNVNALELEDSALYLCASSDGTATYEQYFGPGTRLTVT.

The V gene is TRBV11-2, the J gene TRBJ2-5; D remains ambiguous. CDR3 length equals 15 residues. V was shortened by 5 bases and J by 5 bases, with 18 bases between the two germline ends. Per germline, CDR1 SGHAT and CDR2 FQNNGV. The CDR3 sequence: CASSPSGWPEETQYF. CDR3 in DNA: TGTGCCAGCAGCCCGTCCGGTTGGCCGGAGGAGACCCAGTACTTC. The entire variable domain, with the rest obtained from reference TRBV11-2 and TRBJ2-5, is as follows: EAGVAQSPRYKIIEKRQSVAFWCNPISGHATLYWYQQILGQGPKLLIQFQNNGVVDDSQLPKDRFSAERLKGVDSTLKIQPAKLEDSAVYLCASSPSGWPEETQYFGPGTRLLVL.

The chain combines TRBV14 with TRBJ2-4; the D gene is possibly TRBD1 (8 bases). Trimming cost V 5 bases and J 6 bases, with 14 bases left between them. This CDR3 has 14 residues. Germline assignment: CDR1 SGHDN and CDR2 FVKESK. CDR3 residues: CASSGTGGGNIQYF. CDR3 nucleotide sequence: TGTGCCAGCAGCGGGACAGGCGGGGGAAACATTCAGTACTTC.

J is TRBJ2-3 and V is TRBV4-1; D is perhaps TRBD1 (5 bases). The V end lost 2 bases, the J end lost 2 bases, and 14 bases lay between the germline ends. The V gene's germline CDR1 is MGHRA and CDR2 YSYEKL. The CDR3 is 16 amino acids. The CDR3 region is CASSQTGGPNTDTQYF. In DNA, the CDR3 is TGCGCCAGCAGCCAAACAGGCGGCCCCAACACAGATACGCAGTATTTT.

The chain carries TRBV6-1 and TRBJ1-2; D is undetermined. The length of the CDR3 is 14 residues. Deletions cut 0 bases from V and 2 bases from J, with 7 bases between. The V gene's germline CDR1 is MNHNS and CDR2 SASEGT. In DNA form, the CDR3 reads TGTGCCAGCAGTGAAGCTGAATTCAACTATGGCTACACCTTC. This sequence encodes CASSEAEFNYGYTF.

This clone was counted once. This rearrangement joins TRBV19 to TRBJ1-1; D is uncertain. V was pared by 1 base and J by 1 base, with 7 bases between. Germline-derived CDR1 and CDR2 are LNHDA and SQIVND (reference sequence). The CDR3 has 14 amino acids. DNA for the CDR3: TGTGCCAGTAGTATAGTTTGGCGGAACACTGAAGCTTTCTTT. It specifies CASSIVWRNTEAFF.

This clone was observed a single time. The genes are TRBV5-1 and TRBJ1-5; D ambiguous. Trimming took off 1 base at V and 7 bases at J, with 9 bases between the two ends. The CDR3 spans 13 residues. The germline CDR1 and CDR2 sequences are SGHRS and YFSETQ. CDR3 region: CASSLWGTQPQHF. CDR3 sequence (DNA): TGCGCCAGCAGCTTGTGGGGAACGCAGCCCCAGCATTTT.

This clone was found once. The CDR3, as DNA: TGTGCCAGCAGCGAGGGACAGAGCACCGAGCAGTACTTC. It is translated as CASSEGQSTEQYF. This rearrangement joins TRBV9 to TRBJ2-7, with 7 bases lining up with TRBD1. Germline V gene data show CDR1 as SGDLS and CDR2 as YYNGEE. This CDR3 is 13 amino acids long. J was trimmed by 6 bases and V by 3 bases; bases with no gene match: 6.

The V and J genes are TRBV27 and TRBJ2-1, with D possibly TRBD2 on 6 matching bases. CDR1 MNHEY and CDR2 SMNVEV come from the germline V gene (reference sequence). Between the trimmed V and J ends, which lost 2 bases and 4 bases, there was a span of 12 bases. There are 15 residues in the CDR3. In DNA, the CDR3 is TGTGCCAGCAGTTTAGGAGGGACTTCATACAATGAGCAGTTCTTC. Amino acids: CASSLGGTSYNEQFF.

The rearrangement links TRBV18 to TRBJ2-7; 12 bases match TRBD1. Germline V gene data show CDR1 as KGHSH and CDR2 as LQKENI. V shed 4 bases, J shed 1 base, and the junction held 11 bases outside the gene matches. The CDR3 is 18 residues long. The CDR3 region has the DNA TGTGCCAGCTCACGTTCGGCCGGGACAGGGGGCGCGTCCTACGAGCAGTACTTC. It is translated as CASSRSAGTGGASYEQYF.

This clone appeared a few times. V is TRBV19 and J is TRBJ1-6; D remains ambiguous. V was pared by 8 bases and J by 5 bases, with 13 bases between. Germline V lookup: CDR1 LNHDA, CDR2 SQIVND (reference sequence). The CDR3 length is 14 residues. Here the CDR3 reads CASRSGLNNSPLHF. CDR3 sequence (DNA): TGTGCCAGTCGTTCTGGACTGAATAATTCACCCCTCCACTTT.

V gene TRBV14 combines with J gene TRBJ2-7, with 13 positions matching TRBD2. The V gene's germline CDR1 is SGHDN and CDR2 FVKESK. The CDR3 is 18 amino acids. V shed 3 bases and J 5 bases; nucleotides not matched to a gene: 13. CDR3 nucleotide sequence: TGTGCCAGCAGCCAGCTGGGACTAGCGGGACGCTCCGGGGACGAGCAGTACTTC. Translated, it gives CASSQLGLAGRSGDEQYF.

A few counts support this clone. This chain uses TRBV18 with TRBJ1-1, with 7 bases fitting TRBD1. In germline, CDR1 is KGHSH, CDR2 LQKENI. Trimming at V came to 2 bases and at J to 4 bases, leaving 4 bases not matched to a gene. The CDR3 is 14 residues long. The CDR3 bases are TGTGCCAGCTCACCAAGACAGGGTGGCACTGAAGCTTTCTTT. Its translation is CASSPRQGGTEAFF.

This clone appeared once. The CDR3 here is CASSRRQGGAGGTQYF. The CDR3 DNA sequence: TGTGCCAGCAGCCGAAGACAGGGAGGCGCAGGAGGTACGCAGTATTTT. The V and J genes are TRBV5-8 and TRBJ2-3; the D gene is possibly TRBD1 (7 bases). This CDR3 has 16 residues. Trimming shortened V by 4 bases and J by 8 bases, and 23 bases separated the two germline ends. Germline V gives CDR1 SGHTS, CDR2 YDEGEE.

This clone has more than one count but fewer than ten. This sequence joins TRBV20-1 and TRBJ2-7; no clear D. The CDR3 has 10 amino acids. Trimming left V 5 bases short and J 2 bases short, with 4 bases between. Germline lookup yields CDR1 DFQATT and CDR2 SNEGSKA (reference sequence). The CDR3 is CSAGPYEQYF. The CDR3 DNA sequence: TGCAGTGCTGGACCCTACGAGCAGTACTTC.

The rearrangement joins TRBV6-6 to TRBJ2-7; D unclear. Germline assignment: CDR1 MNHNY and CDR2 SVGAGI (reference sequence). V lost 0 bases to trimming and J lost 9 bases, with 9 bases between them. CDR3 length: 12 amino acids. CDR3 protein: CASSYSTNAQYF. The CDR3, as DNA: TGTGCCAGCAGTTACTCGACCAACGCGCAGTACTTC.

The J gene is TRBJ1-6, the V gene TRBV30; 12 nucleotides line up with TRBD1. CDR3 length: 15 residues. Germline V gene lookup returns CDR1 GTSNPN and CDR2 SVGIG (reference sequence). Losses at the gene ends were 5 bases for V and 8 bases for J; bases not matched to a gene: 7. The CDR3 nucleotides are TGTGCCTGGGACTCGGGACAGGGGGCCGATTCACCCCTCCACTTT. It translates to CAWDSGQGADSPLHF.

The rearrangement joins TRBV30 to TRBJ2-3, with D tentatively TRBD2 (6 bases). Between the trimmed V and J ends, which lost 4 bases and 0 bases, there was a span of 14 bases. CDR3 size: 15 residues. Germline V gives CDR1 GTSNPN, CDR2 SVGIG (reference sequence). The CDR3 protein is CAWTRIGTSTDTQYF. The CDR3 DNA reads TGTGCCTGGACCCGAATCGGGACTAGCACAGATACGCAGTATTTT.